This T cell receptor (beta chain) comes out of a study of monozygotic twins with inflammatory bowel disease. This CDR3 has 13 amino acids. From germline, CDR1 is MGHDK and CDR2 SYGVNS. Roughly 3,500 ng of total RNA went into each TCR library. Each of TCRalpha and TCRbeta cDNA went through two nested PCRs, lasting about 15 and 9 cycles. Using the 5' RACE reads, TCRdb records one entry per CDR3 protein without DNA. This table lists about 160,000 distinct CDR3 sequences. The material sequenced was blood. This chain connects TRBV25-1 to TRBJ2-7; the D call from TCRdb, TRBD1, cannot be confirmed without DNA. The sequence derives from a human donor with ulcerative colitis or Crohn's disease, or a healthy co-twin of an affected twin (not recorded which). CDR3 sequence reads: CASSDRHGGQQYF.